The 32 T cell receptor beta chains listed next were all sequenced from one sample in a study of tumor and adjacent non-tumor tissue in lung cancer. A modified ARM-PCR protocol with three rounds of nested PCR amplified TCRbeta. TCRdb called the multiplex PCR reads again in MiXCR, with one record for every CDR3 protein. The sample consists of about 110,000 distinct CDR3 sequences, around 80% of them appearing once. This sample's RNA came from whole unsorted tissue. The sample was lung tumor tissue. The receptors here all came from a woman aged 60 to 75 with non-small cell lung cancer.

A note on this clonotype: A much more abundant neighbour one base away suggests this may be a read error. The chain combines TRBV10-3 with TRBJ2-3, with D possibly TRBD2 on 6 matching bases. Germline V gene lookup returns CDR1 ENHRY and CDR2 SYGVKD. The CDR3 consists of 13 residues. The CDR3 region has the DNA TGTGCCATCGGGGCGGGGACCACAGATACGCTGTATTTT. It specifies CAIGAGTTDTLYF.

The V and J genes are TRBV29-1 and TRBJ2-7; D gene unclear. The CDR3 is 11 residues long. V dropped 3 bases and J dropped 6 bases, with 9 bases sitting between them. Germline V gene lookup returns CDR1 SQVTM and CDR2 ANQGSEA. The CDR3 DNA sequence: TGCAGCGTTGACAGACTGGGCGAGCAGTACTTC. This sequence encodes CSVDRLGEQYF.

Points on this clonotype: This clone may be a read error of a much larger clone one base away. The chain carries TRBV20-1 and TRBJ1-5; D ambiguous. Germline V gives CDR1 DFQATT, CDR2 SNEGSKA (reference sequence). Trimming left V 6 bases short and J 3 bases short, with 12 bases between. The CDR3 is made up of 13 amino acids. The CDR3 region has the DNA TGCAGTGCCCCGAGTGGAAACAATCAGCCCCAGCATTTT. Translating it yields CSAPSGNNQPQHF.

This clonotype was seen many times. V usage is TRBV29-1 and J usage is TRBJ2-2; 9 positions agree with TRBD1. Germline V lookup: CDR1 SQVTM, CDR2 ANQGSEA. Trimming removed 5 bases from V and 2 bases from J; junction bases left unmatched: 6. This CDR3 spans 15 amino acids. This CDR3 is CSVTGGQGNTGELFF. CDR3 DNA sequence: TGCAGCGTTACCGGGGGACAGGGTAACACCGGGGAGCTGTTTTTT.

The chain employs TRBV6-1 and TRBJ2-3; D is unclear. V was pared by 6 bases and J by 0 bases, with 19 bases between. The CDR3 consists of 17 residues. Looked up from germline, CDR1 is MNHNS and CDR2 is SASEGT. This chain's CDR3 is CASSLAPGSPSTDTQYF. Here the CDR3 DNA reads TGTGCCAGCAGCCTGGCCCCAGGTTCTCCTAGCACAGATACGCAGTATTTT.

As regards this clonotype: A much larger clone lies a single base off, so this may be a read error. The CDR3 coding sequence is TGCACTGCTAGGGCACTGGGGGGACTAGCGGGGCCTAGCACAGATACGCAGTATTTT. Translation gives CTARALGGLAGPSTDTQYF. J is TRBJ2-3 and V is TRBV20-1, with 13 positions matching TRBD2. CDR3 length: 19 residues. Germline V gene sequence: CDR1 DFQATT, CDR2 SNEGSKA (reference sequence).

This sequence joins TRBV7-9 and TRBJ2-2, with D perhaps matching TRBD1 or TRBD2 (5 bases each). This CDR3 is 15 amino acids long. V dropped 5 bases and J dropped 0 bases, with 10 bases sitting between them. Germline CDR1 reads SEHNR; CDR2 reads FQNEAQ (reference sequence). The CDR3 loop reads CASSPGRTNTGELFF. The CDR3 nucleotides read TGTGCCAGCAGCCCGGGACGGACGAACACCGGGGAGCTGTTTTTT.

This clonotype has at least ten counts. The V and J genes are TRBV29-1 and TRBJ1-3; D call uncertain. The CDR3 is 13 amino acids. Germline assignment: CDR1 SQVTM and CDR2 ANQGSEA. V was pared by 4 bases and J by 0 bases, with 7 bases between. The CDR3 DNA reads TGCAGCGTTGTTCCGAACTCTGGAAACACCATATATTTT. Protein: CSVVPNSGNTIYF.

This clonotype was seen a single time. V gene TRBV6-2 or TRBV6-3 combines with J gene TRBJ2-1; the match to TRBD1 covers 7 bases. This CDR3 is built from 15 residues. Germline loops: CDR1 MNHEY, CDR2 SVGEGT. CDR3 sequence reads: CACSYRKGAKNEQFF. Here the CDR3 DNA reads TGTGCATGCAGTTACAGAAAGGGGGCTAAGAATGAGCAGTTCTTC.

This clonotype occurred a few times. The junction shows a germline mismatch at one end, possibly a read error. The chain couples TRBV7-9 to TRBJ2-7; D is unresolved. Germline V gives CDR1 SEHNR, CDR2 FQNEAQ (reference sequence). The CDR3 is 14 amino acids. The CDR3, as DNA: TGTGCCAGCAGCTCCCTCTTTAACTCCCACGAGCAGTACTTC. This sequence encodes CASSSLFNSHEQYF. Supplemented by reference TRBV7-9 and TRBJ2-7, the full variable domain reads DTGVSQNPRHKITKRGQNVTFRCDPISEHNRLYWYRQTLGQGPEFLTYFQNEAQLEKSRLLSDRFSAERPKGSFSTLEIQRTEQGDSAMYLCASSSLFNSHEQYFGPGTRLTVT.

Concerning this clonotype: A read error may be the cause here, since a much bigger clone is one base away. The CDR3 carries no conserved terminal phenylalanine or tryptophan, so it likely arises from a read error. The chain employs TRBV12-3 or TRBV12-4 and TRBJ2-2; 9 bases fit TRBD1. After removal of 6 bases from V and 6 bases from J, the junction contained 8 bases not matched to a gene. This CDR3 is built from 15 residues. The CDR3 loop is CASRSGQGRSGELFY. The CDR3 DNA reads as TGTGCCAGCAGGTCTGGACAGGGGAGATCCGGGGAGCTGTTTTAT.

Notes on this clonotype: The germline gene is not matched at one end of the junction; a read error may be the cause. The V gene is TRBV28, the J gene TRBJ1-1, with D perhaps matching TRBD1 (5 bases). The CDR3 covers 13 residues. Looked up from germline, CDR1 is MDHEN and CDR2 is SYDVKM. This CDR3 is CAGSLGTDTEAFF. In DNA, the CDR3 is TGTGCCGGCAGTTTAGGGACGGACACTGAAGCTTTCTTT.

Details on this clonotype: A much more abundant neighbour one base away suggests this may be a read error. This chain links TRBV10-1 with TRBJ2-1; the D gene is possibly TRBD2 (6 bases). Trimming took off 4 bases at V and 6 bases at J, with 13 bases between the two ends. In germline, CDR1 is WNHNN, CDR2 SYGVQD (reference sequence). This CDR3 comprises 14 residues. The CDR3 loop reads CASSGTGAANEQFF. The CDR3 region has the DNA TGCGCCAGCAGTGGAACGGGAGCGGCCAATGAGCAGTTCTTC.

In its sample, this clonotype was seen once. An end of the junction differs from the germline gene, which may be a read error. J is TRBJ2-2 and V is TRBV14, with D possibly TRBD2 on 6 matching bases. CDR3 length: 15 amino acids. CDR1 and CDR2 from the germline V gene are SGHDN and FVKESK. Here the CDR3 DNA reads TGTGCCATCAGCCCCTTTGAACTGAACACCGGGGGGCTGTTTTTT. It is translated as CAISPFELNTGGLFF.

This rearrangement joins TRBV10-3 to TRBJ1-2, with TRBD1 matching over 9 bases. The CDR3 runs to 13 residues. The V gene's germline CDR1 is ENHRY and CDR2 SYGVKD. With 7 bases clipped from V and 8 bases from J, the junction kept 8 bases outside the gene matches. The CDR3 protein is CAITRDREGGYTF. In nucleotides, the CDR3 is TGTGCCATCACCCGGGACAGGGAAGGCGGCTACACCTTC.

On this clonotype: At one of its ends the junction is not consistent with the germline gene, which may arise from a read error. This rearrangement joins TRBV11-2 to TRBJ2-3; D ambiguous. CDR1 is SGHAT and CDR2 is FQNNGV in the germline V gene. The CDR3 consists of 11 residues. CDR3 in amino acids: CPSSLTDTQYF. The CDR3 DNA sequence: TGCCCCAGTAGCTTAACAGATACACAGTATTTT.

This clonotype was observed a single time. This sequence joins TRBV5-1 and TRBJ1-1; 7 positions match TRBD1. Germline CDR1 SGHRS, CDR2 YFSETQ. CDR3 length: 17 residues. V shed 4 bases and J 0 bases; nucleotides not matched to a gene: 12. The CDR3 DNA is TGCGCCAGCAGCCACGACAGGGCCCTTTTCCTGAACACTGAAGCTTTCTTT. Protein sequence: CASSHDRALFLNTEAFF.

As regards this clonotype: Because it lacks the conserved phenylalanine or tryptophan at the end, this CDR3 is likely a read error. The chain employs TRBV20-1 and TRBJ2-4; D perhaps matches TRBD1 (7 bases). Germline V lookup: CDR1 DFQATT, CDR2 SNEGSKA (reference sequence). The CDR3 covers 16 residues. The V gene lost 8 bases and the J gene lost 2 bases, with 22 bases spanning the gap. Here the CDR3 DNA reads TGCAGTACCATAAACAGGGGAGGTCGATCCAAAAACATTCAGTACTCC. This gives the protein CSTINRGGRSKNIQYS.

This clonotype was detected only a few times. One base away lies a much larger clone, so this may be a sequencing read error. The genes are TRBV11-3 and TRBJ1-6; D remains unclear. Trimming stripped 5 bases from V and 14 bases from J, with 16 bases between. The CDR3 contains 13 residues. In germline, CDR1 is SGHNT, CDR2 YENEEA. CDR3 protein: CASSPPGSSSLHF. The CDR3 nucleotides read TGTGCCAGCAGCCCGCCGGGGTCCTCATCCCTCCACTTT.

This chain joins TRBV2 and TRBJ1-1; D not resolved. The CDR3 has 14 amino acids. Looked up from germline, CDR1 is SNHLY and CDR2 is FYNNEI. Trimming removed 6 bases at V and 1 base at J, with 12 bases between. The CDR3 nucleotides are TGTGCCAGCAGGGAGTGGGCAACGAACACTGAAGCTTTCTTT. Its translation is CASREWATNTEAFF.

With respect to this clonotype: One junction end disagrees with the germline gene, perhaps due to a read error. The chain couples TRBV12-3 or TRBV12-4 to TRBJ2-3; D may be TRBD2 (5 bases). This CDR3 is built from 13 residues. DNA of the CDR3: TGTGTCAGCAGCCGGTTCCGGGGAGATATGCAGTATTTT. Translated, it gives CVSSRFRGDMQYF.

Remarks on this clonotype: One end of the junction does not line up with germline, which may come from a read error. The J gene is TRBJ2-2, the V gene TRBV4-3; 7 nucleotides agree with TRBD2. The CDR3 loop spans 16 amino acids. CDR1 and CDR2 from the germline V gene are LGHNA and YSLEER. CDR3 amino acids: CTSSQGQAGNTGELFF. In nucleotides, the CDR3 is TGCACCAGCAGCCAAGGGCAAGCGGGAAATACCGGGGAGCTGTTTTTT.

CDR3 in DNA: TGTGCCAGCAGCTTGGTATCGGGAGGGTACAATGAGCAGTTCTTC. Translation: CASSLVSGGYNEQFF. This rearrangement joins TRBV5-8 to TRBJ2-1; 8 bases align to TRBD2. This CDR3 contains 15 residues. V shed 0 bases and J 4 bases; nucleotides not matched to a gene: 3. The germline V gene encodes CDR1 SGHTS and CDR2 YDEGEE. The full variable domain, rest sourced from reference TRBV5-8 and TRBJ2-1, is EAGVTQSPTHLIKTRGQQATLRCSPISGHTSVYWYQQALGLGLQFLLWYDEGEERNRGNFPPRFSGRQFPNYSSELNVNALELEDSALYLCASSLVSGGYNEQFFGPGTRLTVL.

To note about this clonotype: At one of its ends the junction is not consistent with the germline gene, which may arise from a read error. The CDR3 protein is CASSFERVDEQLF. In nucleotides, the CDR3 is TGTGCCAGCAGCTTCGAGAGGGTCGATGAGCAGTTATTC. This chain connects TRBV11-2 to TRBJ2-1; TRBD2 is a possible D gene (5 bases). Germline CDR1 SGHAT, CDR2 FQNNGV. The CDR3 is 13 amino acids.

Note on this clonotype: A much larger clone lies one base from this, so it may be a read error. This chain uses TRBV5-6 with TRBJ2-5; 9 bases match TRBD2. This CDR3 is built from 14 residues. Germline loops: CDR1 SGHDT, CDR2 YYEEEE. The CDR3 bases are TGTGCCAGCGTCGTAAGCGGGGGGCAAGAGACCCAGCACTTC. This gives the protein CASVVSGGQETQHF.

Turning to this clonotype: Being one base from a much bigger clone, this may be a read error. The gene calls are TRBV4-1 and TRBJ2-3, with 10 bases fitting TRBD2. Germline V lookup: CDR1 MGHRA, CDR2 YSYEKL. This CDR3 has 12 amino acids. CDR3 nucleotide sequence: TGCCCCAGCGGGGGGGTAGCAGATACGCAGTATTTT. Encoded protein: CPSGGVADTQYF.

To note about this clonotype: No conserved phenylalanine or tryptophan is present at the end of the CDR3, so a read error is the likely explanation. The rearrangement joins TRBV6-2 or TRBV6-3 to TRBJ1-5; D gene unclear. Germline assignment: CDR1 MNHEY and CDR2 SVGEGT. The CDR3 consists of 13 residues. CDR3 sequence (DNA): TGTGCCACCAGGTGGCAGAGCAATGAGCCCCAGCATTAT. It is translated as CATRWQSNEPQHY.

With respect to this clonotype: With a much larger clone just one base away, this may be a read error. The chain has TRBV6-5 and TRBJ2-2; D possibly corresponds to TRBD2 (6 bases). Germline V gene data show CDR1 as MNHEY and CDR2 as SVGAGI. The length of the CDR3 is 14 residues. As DNA, the CDR3 is TGTGCCAGCAGTTCGACTAGTTCGACCGGGGAGCCGTTTTTT. It codes for CASSSTSSTGEPFF.

A word on this clonotype: This is likely a read error, given that the CDR3 carries no conserved phenylalanine or tryptophan at its end. The chain is built from TRBV10-3 and TRBJ2-7; D is possibly TRBD1 or TRBD2 (5 bases each). This CDR3 is 14 amino acids long. Per the germline V gene, CDR1 is ENHRY and CDR2 is SYGVKD. The CDR3 reads CAISERGRDDEQYY. CDR3 nucleotide sequence: TGTGCCATCAGTGAGCGAGGCCGGGACGACGAACAGTACTAC.

Notes on this clonotype: Since the CDR3 does not end with the conserved phenylalanine or tryptophan, this likely comes from a read error. The chain couples TRBV6-5 to TRBJ1-6; D gene uncertain. The CDR3 runs 16 residues. Germline V gives CDR1 MNHEY, CDR2 SVGAGI. V was clipped by 0 bases and J by 10 bases, with 16 bases between them. The CDR3 protein is CASSYSLAIRESPLHI. In DNA form, the CDR3 reads TGTGCCAGCAGTTACTCGTTGGCGATAAGAGAATCACCCCTCCACATT.

As regards this clonotype: A much more abundant neighbour one base away suggests this may be a read error. The chain carries TRBV20-1 and TRBJ1-2; D is possibly TRBD1 (5 bases). CDR1 is DFQATT and CDR2 is SNEGSKA in the germline V gene (reference sequence). The CDR3 runs 15 residues. The DNA of the CDR3 is TGCAGTGCTAGAGACAGGGAATATGGGAACTATAGCTACACCTTC. It yields the protein CSARDREYGNYSYTF.

A remark on this clonotype: A read error may account for a junction end that differs from germline. The chain employs TRBV28 and TRBJ2-3, with D uncertain. Germline assignment: CDR1 MDHEN and CDR2 SYDVKM. CDR3 size: 11 residues. The CDR3 region is CASSSTDTHFF. The CDR3 DNA follows: TGTGCCAGCAGTTCCACAGATACGCACTTTTTT.